The rows below give T cell receptor beta chains drawn from one sample of a study of human T cells and chemical hapten exposure. Using its own MiXCR run on the RACE reads, TCRdb lists one record per CDR3 protein. There are 99,000 or so distinct CDR3 sequences in the sample; 10% to 11% occur only once, and 3.1% lies in the top ten. Sequenced material: whole blood, taken in connection with sensitization to the hapten diphenylcyclopropenone (DPC). These TCRs come from a woman aged 55 to 70 with alopecia areata. Some clones in this sample may be carry-over from other donors' samples. Both conserved end residues are trimmed from each CDR3.

j_call v_call cdr3_aa
TRBJ2-5 TRBV5-1 ASSSLANQETQY
TRBJ2-7 TRBV29-1 SVEWLAGPMRYEQY
TRBJ2-1 TRBV7-3 ASSLTLGLASRNEQF
TRBJ2-7 TRBV15 ATSRVGQGPEQY
TRBJ2-7 TRBV4-1 ASSQGPGSSYEQY
TRBJ1-5 TRBV10-1 ASIEQRCNQPQH
TRBJ2-1 TRBV30 AWEDPRRYNEQF
TRBJ1-1 TRBV10-1 ASSASRGRLAF
TRBJ2-2 TRBV2 ASEGGVTGELF
TRBJ2-3 TRBV11-2 ASSDVAGSDTQY
TRBJ1-5 TRBV7-9 ASAGTNQPQH
TRBJ1-1 TRBV29-1 SVPLPGTGDTEAF
TRBJ2-7 TRBV11-1 ASSGDSQRQY
TRBJ1-6 TRBV12-3/TRBV12-4 ASSSQGAVDSPLH
TRBJ1-2 TRBV5-6 ASSLAGLYGYT
TRBJ1-2 TRBV29-1 SVGTGDRSYGYT
TRBJ2-3 TRBV7-9 ASSFGATADTQY
TRBJ1-5 TRBV20-1 SASDPGQGAVGNQPQH
TRBJ1-2 TRBV6-4 ASSVEEGYGYT
TRBJ2-7 TRBV10-3 AISQRQGKDEQY
TRBJ2-3 TRBV5-5 ASSSTGTGASWGTDTQY
TRBJ1-5 TRBV19 ASSISLNQPQH
TRBJ2-3 TRBV2 ASSGPGPTDTQY
TRBJ2-3 TRBV11-2 ASNLLAVETDTQY
TRBJ2-1 TRBV11-2 ASSGGAYNEQF
TRBJ2-1 TRBV20-1 SARIPGTSGGYNEQF
TRBJ1-2 TRBV14 ASSQVERYGYT
TRBJ2-1 TRBV27 ASSLSPGNNEQF
TRBJ1-5 TRBV12-3/TRBV12-4 ASTNQGFSQPQH
TRBJ2-5 TRBV7-2 ASRPRTSGGETQY
TRBJ1-1 TRBV7-2 ASSITGGKNTEAF
TRBJ2-3 TRBV7-9 ASSPPGGSTDTQY
TRBJ2-5 TRBV7-2 ASSWLAGEETQY
TRBJ1-6 TRBV10-3 AIKWDTGAGSPLH
TRBJ2-5 TRBV7-2 ASSKLAGGEETQY
TRBJ1-5 TRBV18 ASSLQAPDTNQPQH
TRBJ2-2 TRBV6-5 ASSTQSVTVGTGELF
TRBJ2-1 TRBV6-5 ASSSLGFGEQF
TRBJ2-1 TRBV20-1 SARPSTPLADEQF
TRBJ1-1 TRBV3-1 ASSPPGSGVMNTEAF
TRBJ1-2 TRBV11-2 ASSLDLRNYGYT
TRBJ2-5 TRBV13 ASSLVLGHGTQY
TRBJ2-3 TRBV18 ASSPRQGSDTQY
TRBJ2-3 TRBV9 ASSVETDTQY
TRBJ2-2 TRBV29-1 SVEKGGAGELF
TRBJ2-7 TRBV7-2 ASSAETGHLNGEQY
TRBJ2-1 TRBV20-1 SASLRVEQF
TRBJ1-2 TRBV28 ASSTTGGSFGYGYT
TRBJ2-6 TRBV27 ASSSSPQASGANVLT